This T cell receptor (beta chain) was observed in a study of cytomegalovirus exposure and HLA in healthy donors. Turning to the study itself: The roughly 110 validation repertoires were reported in a later analysis to have been generated on the same platform as the approximately 700 first-cohort repertoires. Broader study findings: The tendency of first-cohort TCR clusters to co-occur in the roughly 110 validation repertoires was the finding of a later analysis. Testing in vitro showed a few CMV-associated chains specific for CMV antigens. The investigators catalogued some 160 TCR beta chains as cytomegalovirus-associated.

The V and J ends lost 4 bases and 8 bases, in that order; junction bases with no gene match: 9. This CDR3 is 14 amino acids long. The germline V gene encodes CDR1 MDHEN and CDR2 SYDVKM. Comment on this clone: Antigen specificity is unknown.

The table came from immunoSEQ multiplex PCR; TCRdb's copy has only in-frame clones and leaves some out. Of about 88,000 clones in the sample, about four fifths were seen once. Source material: PBMCs. The rearrangement links TRBV28 to TRBJ1-2; 8 positions agree with TRBD1. This receptor was obtained from a young woman in good health and CMV-seropositive. CDR3 region: CASSSEDRVNGYTF. The CDR3 DNA follows: TGTGCCAGCAGTTCCGAGGACAGGGTAAACGGCTACACCTTC.